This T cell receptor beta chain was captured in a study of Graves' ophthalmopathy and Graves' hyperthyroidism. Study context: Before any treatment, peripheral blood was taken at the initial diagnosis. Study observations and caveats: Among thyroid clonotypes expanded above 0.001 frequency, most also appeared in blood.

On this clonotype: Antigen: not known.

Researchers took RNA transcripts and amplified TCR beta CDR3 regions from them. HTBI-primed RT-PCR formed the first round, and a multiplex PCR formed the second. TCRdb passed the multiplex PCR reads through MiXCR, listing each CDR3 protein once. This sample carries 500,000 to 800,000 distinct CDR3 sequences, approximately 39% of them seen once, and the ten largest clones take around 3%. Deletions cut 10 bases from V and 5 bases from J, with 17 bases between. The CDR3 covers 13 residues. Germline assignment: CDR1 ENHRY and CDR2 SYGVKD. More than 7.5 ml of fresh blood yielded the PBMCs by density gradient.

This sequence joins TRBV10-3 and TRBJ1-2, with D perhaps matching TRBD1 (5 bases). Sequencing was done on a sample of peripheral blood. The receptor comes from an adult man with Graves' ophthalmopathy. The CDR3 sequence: CATPGGGLYGYTF. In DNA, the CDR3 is TGTGCCACCCCCGGGGGAGGGCTTTATGGCTACACCTTC.